This T cell receptor (beta chain) comes out of a study of T cells in Graves' hyperthyroidism and ophthalmopathy. As for the study in general: Upon initial diagnosis and before any treatment, peripheral blood was collected.

The sample holds a few counts of this clonotype. Amplified TCR beta CDR3 regions derived from RNA transcripts. A set of HTBI primers served as the primers for a first-round RT-PCR of the TCR CDR3. Each CDR3 protein is one row after TCRdb ran MiXCR on the multiplex PCR reads. The sample shows hundreds of thousands of distinct CDR3 sequences, about 15% of them seen only once. Specimen: blood. This receptor was obtained from a woman aged 55 to 70 with Graves' ophthalmopathy.

Here the CDR3 DNA reads TGTGCCAGCAGCCATGACCGGGACAGTCAATACGAGCAGTACTTC. Amino acids: CASSHDRDSQYEQYF. The chain carries TRBV14 and TRBJ2-7; 7 bases fit TRBD1. Germline CDR1 and CDR2: SGHDN and FVKESK. Trimming cost V 3 bases and J 4 bases; bases outside gene matches: 9. CDR3 size: 15 residues. The variable domain in full, completed from reference TRBV14 and TRBJ2-7, reads EAGVTQFPSHSVIEKGQTVTLRCDPISGHDNLYWYRRVMGKEIKFLLHFVKESKQDESGMPNNRFLAERTGGTYSTLKVQPAELEDSGVYFCASSHDRDSQYEQYFGPGTRLTVT.